This T cell receptor beta chain was observed in a study of graft-versus-host responses after intestinal transplantation. At the level of the study: Those transplanted obtained multivisceral, liver-intestinal, or isolated intestinal grafts.

About this clone itself: Its target is not known.

Study-level findings and limits: GvH clonotypes were identified within recipient marrow, with a subset emerging first in ileum or blood.

The germline CDR1 and CDR2 sequences are LNHDA and SQIVND (reference sequence). V shed 2 bases and J shed 4 bases, with 3 bases lying between them. The CDR3 length is 12 residues. Data came from immunoSEQ multiplex PCR; TCRdb stores just in-frame clones and leaves some out. The table has 95,000 to 150,000 clones, about 95% seen once. The chain combines TRBV19 with TRBJ2-1, with D unresolved. Sequences were derived from unstimulated CD8+ T cells sorted from spleen or lymph node cells, sampled before intestinal transplant. This clonotype was obtained from a human donor who received an intestinal transplant. The CDR3 spells CASSIPYNEQFF. CDR3 DNA: TGTGCCAGTAGTATACCGTACAATGAGCAGTTCTTC.